Below, 31 T cell receptor beta chains from the same sample are listed, as sequenced in a study of CD8 T cells in ankylosing spondylitis. Regarding the study as a whole: Blood of patients with ankylosing spondylitis appeared to be characterized by a TCR beta motif of several highly homologous variants.

These receptors lack a known antigen. TCRdb re-called the 5' RACE reads through MiXCR, storing one row per CDR3 protein. The sample has a few hundred thousand distinct CDR3 sequences; about a fifth are singletons. Source material: blood, either unsorted or a sorted T cell fraction (not recorded which). The receptor source for this set is a male donor with ankylosing spondylitis.

J is TRBJ2-1 and V is TRBV24-1; 9 positions agree with TRBD2. The CDR3 is made up of 14 amino acids. V was clipped by 5 bases and J by 8 bases; unmatched bases: 6. CDR1 is KGHDR and CDR2 is SFDVKD in the germline V gene. The CDR3 DNA is TGTGCCACCAGTGCTGCGGGAGGGGTTGATGAGCAGTTCTTC. The encoded protein is CATSAAGGVDEQFF.

J is TRBJ1-6 and V is TRBV6-5; D unclear. Looked up from germline, CDR1 is MNHEY and CDR2 is SVGAGI. V was clipped by 0 bases and J by 3 bases, with 6 bases between them. The CDR3 loop spans 15 amino acids. CDR3 nucleotides: TGTGCCAGCAGTTACTCGGGAAGCTATAATTCACCCCTCCACTTT. This encodes CASSYSGSYNSPLHF.

This clonotype was seen only a few times. No DNA is shown, since the ends of the CDR3 on it are uncertain; the CDR3 is the one TCRdb lists. The chain employs TRBV5-1 and TRBJ2-7; the D call of TRBD1 is as the table states it, not checked on the DNA. Germline CDR1 is SGHRS and CDR2 is YFSETQ. From its first to its last residue, the CDR3 has 15 amino acids. The CDR3 here is CASSFGPGGSYEQYF.

The rearrangement joins TRBV7-3 to TRBJ1-5, with 7 bases that match TRBD1. The CDR3 sequence is 15 residues long. CDR1 is SGHTA, CDR2 FQGTGA, per germline. Trimming at V came to 5 bases and at J to 2 bases, leaving 6 bases not matched to a gene. The DNA of the CDR3 is TGTGCCAGCAGCCATAGACAGGGCGGCAATCAGCCCCAGCATTTT. Translating gives CASSHRQGGNQPQHF.

This clonotype was picked up a small number of times. This sequence joins TRBV18 and TRBJ2-5; D assignment may be TRBD1 or TRBD2 (5 bases each). This CDR3 contains 15 residues. Germline CDR1 KGHSH, CDR2 LQKENI. V lost 3 bases and J lost 1, with 12 bases in between. The CDR3 loop reads CASSPEDTSQETQYF. DNA of the CDR3: TGTGCCAGCTCACCGGAGGACACAAGCCAAGAGACCCAGTACTTC.

V and J are TRBV27 and TRBJ2-7; D is ambiguous. With 6 bases removed from V and 2 bases from J, the gap between germline ends came to 17 bases. The CDR3 has 15 amino acids. Germline loops: CDR1 MNHEY, CDR2 SMNVEV (reference sequence). The CDR3 bases are TGTGCCAGCAGGCCACACGCGGCAGAGACCTACGAGCAGTACTTC. Translating it yields CASRPHAAETYEQYF.

The table lists this clonotype with a few counts. The chain has TRBV15 and TRBJ2-2; 8 nucleotides align to TRBD2. J gave up 4 bases and V 2 bases, and 6 bases lay outside the gene matches. The germline V gene has CDR1 LNHNV and CDR2 YYDKDF (reference sequence). This CDR3 region has 16 residues. This CDR3 is CATSRPGGPITGELFF. The CDR3 DNA follows: TGTGCCACCAGCAGACCGGGAGGGCCGATCACCGGGGAGCTGTTTTTT.

The rearrangement uses TRBV12-5 and TRBJ2-2, with D perhaps matching TRBD2 (5 bases). This CDR3 has 15 amino acids. Deletions cut 1 base from V and 0 bases from J, with 6 bases between. Germline assignment: CDR1 LGHNT and CDR2 FRNRAP. Here the CDR3 reads CASGLGLPNTGELFF. The CDR3 bases are TGTGCTAGTGGTTTGGGACTACCGAACACCGGGGAGCTGTTTTTT.

This clonotype has more than one count but fewer than ten. V is TRBV20-1 and J is TRBJ2-3; no clear D. Germline-derived CDR1 and CDR2 are DFQATT and SNEGSKA (reference sequence). The germline V and J ends were trimmed by 0 bases and 6 bases, with 16 bases remaining between them. This CDR3 region has 15 residues. CDR3 DNA: TGCAGTGCTAGAGATCAGGTCAGGCGGCCGGATACGCAGTATTTT. Translating gives CSARDQVRRPDTQYF.

This clonotype came up a few times. The gene calls are TRBV5-1 and TRBJ2-3; 13 bases are a match to TRBD2. CDR3 length equals 16 residues. V trimming: 4 bases; J trimming: 2 bases; junction bases outside the gene matches: 4. Per the germline V gene, CDR1 is SGHRS and CDR2 is YFSETQ. The chain's CDR3 is CASSTGLAGDTDTQYF. The CDR3, as DNA: TGCGCCAGCAGCACAGGACTAGCGGGGGACACAGATACGCAGTATTTT.

A few counts support this clonotype. This rearrangement joins TRBV30 to TRBJ1-3; D uncertain. The V end was cut by 1 base, the J end by 1 base, with 5 bases between. This CDR3 has 13 amino acids. In germline, CDR1 is GTSNPN, CDR2 SVGIG (reference sequence). Here the CDR3 DNA reads TGTGCCTGGAGTGCTTCATCTGGAAACACCATATATTTT. Translated: CAWSASSGNTIYF.

The chain links TRBV28 to TRBJ1-5; 7 nucleotides match TRBD1. Looked up from germline, CDR1 is MDHEN and CDR2 is SYDVKM. J was trimmed by 6 bases and V by 5 bases; bases with no gene match: 7. The CDR3 has 14 amino acids. The CDR3 loop reads CASSDKGGSQPQHF. CDR3 in DNA: TGTGCCAGCAGTGACAAAGGGGGCAGTCAGCCCCAGCATTTT.

This clonotype was seen many times. CDR3 in DNA: TGCAGCGTTTACACGGGGGGCTATAGCTCCTACGAGCAGTACTTC. Translated: CSVYTGGYSSYEQYF. The gene calls are TRBV29-1 and TRBJ2-7; the D gene is possibly TRBD2 (7 bases). This CDR3 comprises 15 residues. Germline-derived CDR1 and CDR2 are SQVTM and ANQGSEA. Trimming stripped 5 bases from V and 0 bases from J, with 17 bases between.

This chain connects TRBV20-1 to TRBJ2-7; 8 nucleotides match TRBD2. From germline, CDR1 is DFQATT and CDR2 SNEGSKA (reference sequence). After removal of 3 bases from V and 6 bases from J, the junction contained 7 bases not matched to a gene. The CDR3 has 13 residues. The CDR3 reads CSASKSGSGEQYF. DNA for the CDR3: TGCAGTGCTAGCAAGAGCGGGAGCGGCGAGCAGTACTTC.

In this sample, this clonotype turned up a few times. This CDR3 is CASSILIEQFF. CDR3 in DNA: TGTGCCAGCAGCATATTAATCGAGCAGTTCTTC. The V and J genes are TRBV7-2 and TRBJ2-1; D is uncertain. The CDR3 covers 11 residues. Germline lookup yields CDR1 SGHTA and CDR2 FQGNSA. Trimming took 5 bases from V and 10 from J, leaving 9 bases between them.

The chain couples TRBV28 to TRBJ1-4, with D maybe TRBD1 (6 bases). The germline V gene encodes CDR1 MDHEN and CDR2 SYDVKM. V lost 6 bases to trimming and J lost 5 bases, with 13 bases between them. This CDR3 is built from 14 residues. CDR3 region: CASSQQGPNEKLFF. The DNA of the CDR3 is TGTGCCAGCAGCCAACAGGGCCCGAATGAAAAACTGTTTTTT.

The chain couples TRBV20-1 to TRBJ2-1, with 7 bases identical to TRBD2. CDR3 length: 12 residues. Germline-derived CDR1 and CDR2 are DFQATT and SNEGSKA (reference sequence). V lost 6 bases to trimming and J lost 6 bases; unmatched junction nucleotides: 5. This chain's CDR3 is CSASGTTNEQFF. The CDR3 DNA sequence: TGCAGTGCGTCCGGGACTACCAATGAGCAGTTCTTC.

The rearrangement uses TRBV20-1 and TRBJ2-1; D uncertain. V lost 2 bases, J lost 4 bases, and 12 bases lay in between. In germline, CDR1 is DFQATT, CDR2 SNEGSKA (reference sequence). The CDR3 consists of 14 residues. The DNA for the CDR3 is TGCAGTGCTAGAATCAGGCTCGGGTACAATGAGCAGTTCTTC. Its translation is CSARIRLGYNEQFF.

This clonotype was counted once. The CDR3 here is CASSPSTGPSTDTQYF. CDR3 nucleotide sequence: TGTGCCAGCAGCCCTTCGACAGGGCCTAGCACAGATACGCAGTATTTT. The chain is built from TRBV9 and TRBJ2-3, with TRBD1 identical over 7 bases. The CDR3 spans 16 residues. Germline V gene sequence: CDR1 SGDLS, CDR2 YYNGEE. Trimming removed 4 bases from V and 0 bases from J; junction bases left unmatched: 8.

Here the CDR3 reads CASSNGQAAVAFF. CDR3 DNA sequence: TGTGCCAGCAGTAATGGACAGGCGGCGGTTGCTTTCTTT. The gene calls are TRBV12-3 or TRBV12-4 and TRBJ1-1, with 7 positions matching TRBD1. V shed 5 bases, J shed 11 bases, and the junction held 11 bases outside the gene matches. The CDR3 is 13 amino acids.

This chain joins TRBV18 and TRBJ2-4; D may be TRBD2 (6 bases). V was pared by 6 bases and J by 0 bases, with 6 bases between. Germline-derived CDR1 and CDR2 are KGHSH and LQKENI. The CDR3 length is 13 residues. The CDR3 here is CASSGGAKNIQYF. CDR3 DNA: TGTGCCAGCTCCGGGGGAGCCAAAAACATTCAGTACTTC.

This chain uses TRBV7-2 with TRBJ2-2, with 7 nucleotides matching TRBD2. Germline CDR1 and CDR2: SGHTA and FQGNSA. With 1 base clipped from V and 4 bases from J, the junction kept 6 bases outside the gene matches. The CDR3 has 16 amino acids. In DNA form, the CDR3 reads TGTGCCAGCAGCTTAGTACTAGCGTGGAGCACCGGGGAGCTGTTTTTT. This gives the protein CASSLVLAWSTGELFF.

This clonotype has only a few counts. DNA of the CDR3: TGTGCCAGCAGGCGGACTAGCGGAGGAGCTTTCTACGAGCAGTACTTC. It specifies CASRRTSGGAFYEQYF. The chain employs TRBV7-2 and TRBJ2-7; TRBD2 matches 10 bases. This CDR3 spans 16 amino acids. Germline lookup yields CDR1 SGHTA and CDR2 FQGNSA. The trim removed 6 bases at V and 3 bases at J, leaving 11 bases unmatched. The entire variable domain, with the rest obtained from reference TRBV7-2 and TRBJ2-7, is as follows: GAGVSQSPSNKVTEKGKDVELRCDPISGHTALYWYRQSLGQGLEFLIYFQGNSAPDKSGLPSDRFSAERTGGSVSTLTIQRTQQEDSAVYLCASRRTSGGAFYEQYFGPGTRLTVT.

The chain has TRBV28 and TRBJ1-1, with 10 bases identical to TRBD1. The germline CDR1 and CDR2 sequences are MDHEN and SYDVKM. After removal of 7 bases from V and 1 base from J, the junction contained 6 bases not matched to a gene. The CDR3 length is 15 residues. In nucleotides, the CDR3 is TGTGCCAGCACCGGGACAGGGGCCGAGAACACTGAAGCTTTCTTT. It codes for CASTGTGAENTEAFF.

This clonotype turned up a few times. V usage is TRBV7-8 and J usage is TRBJ2-2; D gene ambiguous. V lost 11 bases and J 4 bases, leaving 11 bases between the germline ends. The CDR3 is 12 amino acids. Germline loops: CDR1 SGHVS, CDR2 FQNEAQ. CDR3 nucleotide sequence: TGTGCCTCGGTGGTGTCCACCGGGGAGCTGTTTTTT. Protein product: CASVVSTGELFF.

V is TRBV6-1 and J is TRBJ1-4; D might be TRBD1 (5 bases). Germline CDR1 MNHNS, CDR2 SASEGT. The V end lost 8 bases, the J end lost 5 bases, and 9 bases lay between the germline ends. The CDR3 totals 12 residues. CDR3 DNA sequence: TGTGCCAGCGGGACCCTGAATGAAAAACTGTTTTTT. Its translation: CASGTLNEKLFF.

This rearrangement joins TRBV12-3 or TRBV12-4 to TRBJ1-1, with no clear D. This CDR3 is built from 13 residues. V lost 5 bases, J lost 1 base, and 8 bases lay in between. CDR3 region: CASSHHWNTEAFF. The CDR3 DNA follows: TGTGCCAGCAGTCACCACTGGAACACTGAAGCTTTCTTT.

This rearrangement joins TRBV18 to TRBJ2-3; 11 bases are a match to TRBD2. The CDR3 loop spans 16 amino acids. Germline CDR1 and CDR2: KGHSH and LQKENI. V dropped 6 bases and J dropped 2; count of bases not matched to a gene: 7. CDR3 sequence reads: CASSQGTSGTTDTQYF. In DNA, the CDR3 is TGTGCCAGCTCGCAAGGGACTAGCGGAACCACAGATACGCAGTATTTT.

The J gene is TRBJ2-7, the V gene TRBV20-1; D tentatively reads TRBD1 or TRBD2 (5 bases each). In germline, CDR1 is DFQATT, CDR2 SNEGSKA (reference sequence). The CDR3 is 13 amino acids. V was trimmed by 6 bases and J by 6 bases, leaving 18 bases between them. The CDR3 nucleotides read TGCAGTGCCCCCTTCCGGGACCTCTCCGAGCAGTACTTC. This encodes CSAPFRDLSEQYF.

This chain connects TRBV18 to TRBJ2-1; no reliable D call. The V and J ends lost 3 bases and 4 bases respectively, with 10 bases between them. Germline V lookup: CDR1 KGHSH, CDR2 LQKENI. CDR3 length equals 14 residues. The CDR3 loop reads CASSPGSTYNEQFF. The CDR3 nucleotides are TGTGCCAGCTCACCGGGATCAACTTACAATGAGCAGTTCTTC.

This clonotype has a handful of counts. This chain connects TRBV4-1 to TRBJ1-4; the D is unclear. Germline V gene lookup returns CDR1 MGHRA and CDR2 YSYEKL. This CDR3 has 13 residues. The V gene lost 0 bases and the J gene lost 9 bases, with 8 bases spanning the gap. CDR3 in amino acids: CASSQDSRKKLFF. The CDR3, as DNA: TGCGCCAGCAGCCAAGATTCCAGAAAAAAACTGTTTTTT.